Listed below are T cell receptor beta chains from one sample, sequenced in a study of T cell responses to AZD1222 COVID-19 vaccine. Clones were sequenced by immunoSEQ multiplex PCR, and TCRdb holds only the in-frame ones, with some missing. The sample records about 150,000 clones, about 86% being singletons. Sequencing used peripheral blood, obtained 28 days after the second AZD1222 dose. The source is an adult who received the AZD1222 COVID-19 vaccine. The CDR3 runs from the conserved cysteine through the conserved F or W. D genes are given only for firm matches. The size field is filled for only some rows; it gives once, few, many or a size class.

clone_size: NA; v_call: TRBV4-2; d_call: NA; j_call: TRBJ2-3; cdr3_aa: CASSQASGIRTDTQYF; cdr3_nt: TGTGCCAGCAGCCAGGCGTCCGGGATTCGCACAGATACGCAGTATTTT
clone_size: NA; v_call: TRBV29-1; d_call: NA; j_call: TRBJ2-5; cdr3_aa: CSVEEVAEETQYF; cdr3_nt: TGCAGCGTTGAGGAGGTGGCAGAAGAGACCCAGTACTTC
clone_size: once; v_call: TRBV9; d_call: TRBD1; j_call: TRBJ2-7; cdr3_aa: CASSARGTGAYEQYF; cdr3_nt: TGTGCCAGCAGCGCCCGAGGGACAGGGGCGTACGAGCAGTACTTC
clone_size: NA; v_call: TRBV19; d_call: TRBD1; j_call: TRBJ2-3; cdr3_aa: CASIPQGSDTQYF; cdr3_nt: TGTGCCAGCATCCCACAGGGGTCAGATACGCAGTATTTT
clone_size: NA; v_call: TRBV5-4; d_call: TRBD1; j_call: TRBJ2-3; cdr3_aa: CASSLETGVGTQYF; cdr3_nt: TGTGCCAGCAGCTTGGAAACAGGGGTTGGTACGCAGTATTTT
clone_size: few; v_call: TRBV27; d_call: NA; j_call: TRBJ1-5; cdr3_aa: CASSLLPVGGNQPQHF; cdr3_nt: TGTGCCAGCAGTTTACTCCCCGTCGGTGGCAATCAGCCCCAGCATTTT
clone_size: once; v_call: TRBV30; d_call: NA; j_call: TRBJ1-1; cdr3_aa: CAWSDRPNTEAFF; cdr3_nt: TGTGCCTGGAGTGATCGACCGAACACTGAAGCTTTCTTT
clone_size: NA; v_call: TRBV7-7; d_call: NA; j_call: TRBJ2-3; cdr3_aa: CASKNSDTQYF; cdr3_nt: TGTGCCAGCAAGAATAGCGACACGCAGTATTTT
clone_size: NA; v_call: TRBV10-3; d_call: NA; j_call: TRBJ2-2; cdr3_aa: CAISERINTGELFF; cdr3_nt: TGTGCCATCAGTGAGAGGATCAACACCGGGGAGCTGTTTTTT
clone_size: NA; v_call: TRBV7-2; d_call: TRBD2; j_call: TRBJ2-3; cdr3_aa: CASSSRGFRGGYTDTQYF; cdr3_nt: TGTGCCAGCAGCTCAAGGGGTTTTCGCGGGGGGTACACAGATACGCAGTATTTT
clone_size: once; v_call: TRBV19; d_call: TRBD1; j_call: TRBJ1-3; cdr3_aa: CASRSGGLSGNTIYF; cdr3_nt: TGTGCCAGTAGGTCAGGGGGCCTCTCTGGAAACACCATATATTTT
clone_size: NA; v_call: TRBV28; d_call: TRBD1; j_call: TRBJ1-2; cdr3_aa: CASASGTEYGYTF; cdr3_nt: TGTGCCAGCGCGTCCGGGACAGAGTATGGCTACACCTTC
clone_size: NA; v_call: TRBV5-1; d_call: NA; j_call: TRBJ2-1; cdr3_aa: CASGLGGTNEQFF; cdr3_nt: TGCGCCAGCGGACTAGGGGGAACCAATGAGCAGTTCTTC
clone_size: NA; v_call: TRBV4-1; d_call: NA; j_call: TRBJ1-2; cdr3_aa: CASSQAALESSYTF; cdr3_nt: TGCGCCAGCAGCCAAGCCGCTCTAGAGAGTAGCTACACCTTC
clone_size: NA; v_call: TRBV12-3/TRBV12-4; d_call: NA; j_call: TRBJ1-5; cdr3_aa: CASSPGGGQPQHF; cdr3_nt: TGTGCCAGCAGCCCGGGAGGAGGGCAGCCCCAGCATTTT
clone_size: NA; v_call: TRBV16; d_call: NA; j_call: TRBJ1-3; cdr3_aa: CASSQSRETGNTIYF; cdr3_nt: TGTGCCAGCAGCCAATCACGGGAAACTGGAAACACCATATATTTT
clone_size: NA; v_call: TRBV7-9; d_call: TRBD1; j_call: TRBJ2-5; cdr3_aa: CASSASTGEETQYF; cdr3_nt: TGTGCCAGCAGCGCCTCGACAGGGGAAGAGACCCAGTACTTC